The rows below give T cell receptor beta chains drawn from one sample of a study of cytomegalovirus exposure and HLA in healthy donors. Sequencing was performed with immunoSEQ multiplex PCR; in TCRdb, only in-frame clones are kept and a portion is missing. This sample's table reports 100,000 to 150,000 clones. The sample was PBMCs. These receptors came from a man in his late teens or twenties in good health and CMV-seronegative. Each CDR3 is given with its conserved first and last residue. Fields, in order: D gene, V gene, J gene, CDR3 DNA, CDR3 protein. The D gene is left open where the match is weak.

D: -
V: TRBV6-5
J: TRBJ2-7
DNA: TGTGCCGCCGGTTACGCCTACGAGCAGTACTTC
CDR3: CAAGYAYEQYF

D: TRBD1
V: TRBV6-1
J: TRBJ1-5
DNA: TGTGCCAGCAGTGAAGCAGGACAGGGTCAGCCCCAGCATTTT
CDR3: CASSEAGQGQPQHF

D: TRBD2
V: TRBV27
J: TRBJ2-7
DNA: TGTGCCAGCAGTGAAGGACTAGCGGGCACCTACGAGCAGTACTTC
CDR3: CASSEGLAGTYEQYF

D: TRBD2
V: TRBV29-1
J: TRBJ2-7
DNA: TGCAGCGTTGAGGTAGCGGGAGCCCTCTACGAGCAGTACTTC
CDR3: CSVEVAGALYEQYF

D: TRBD2
V: TRBV25-1
J: TRBJ2-3
DNA: TGTGCCAGCAGTGCGCCTCTAGCGGGAGGTTTCACAGATACGCAGTATTTT
CDR3: CASSAPLAGGFTDTQYF

D: -
V: TRBV19
J: TRBJ2-2
DNA: TGTGCCAGTAGTATTGCGCGGGGCCCGAACACCGGGGAGCTGTTTTTT
CDR3: CASSIARGPNTGELFF

D: TRBD1
V: TRBV5-1
J: TRBJ2-7
DNA: TGCGCCAGCAGCTTGGGGGACAGGGCAAACGAGCAGTACTTC
CDR3: CASSLGDRANEQYF

D: TRBD2
V: TRBV4-1
J: TRBJ2-5
DNA: TGCGCCAGCAGCCAAATAAGACTAGCGGGGGGGCCTTTCCGCGAGACCCAGTACTTC
CDR3: CASSQIRLAGGPFRETQYF

D: -
V: TRBV6-5
J: TRBJ2-7
DNA: TGTGCCAGCAGCCAGGACAGAGCCTACGAGCAGTACTTC
CDR3: CASSQDRAYEQYF

D: -
V: TRBV4-3
J: TRBJ2-1
DNA: TGCGCCAGCAGCCAAGATCGATTGGCGGGCTATGAGCAGTTCTTC
CDR3: CASSQDRLAGYEQFF

D: -
V: TRBV6-8
J: TRBJ2-1
DNA: TGTGCCAGCAGTCAGGACAGAGTCTCCTACAATGAGCAGTTCTTC
CDR3: CASSQDRVSYNEQFF

D: -
V: TRBV5-6
J: TRBJ1-2
DNA: TGTGCCAGCAGCTTGGGGGCAGGGGGCTACACCTTC
CDR3: CASSLGAGGYTF

D: TRBD1
V: TRBV5-1
J: TRBJ2-1
DNA: TGCGCCAGCAGCTTCCAGGGGGTCCCTATAGGCAATGAGCAGTTCTTC
CDR3: CASSFQGVPIGNEQFF

D: -
V: TRBV5-3
J: TRBJ2-2
DNA: TGTGCCAGAAGCCCCGTGGGGGGGGCCGACACCGGGGAGCTGTTTTTT
CDR3: CARSPVGGADTGELFF

D: TRBD1
V: TRBV4-1
J: TRBJ1-4
DNA: TGCGCCAGCAGCCAAGTTCCGGGACAGCAGGGTGAAAAACTGTTTTTT
CDR3: CASSQVPGQQGEKLFF

D: TRBD1
V: TRBV18
J: TRBJ2-7
DNA: TGTGCCAGCTCACCACTTGGACCGGGACAGGGTTCCTACGAGCAGTACTTC
CDR3: CASSPLGPGQGSYEQYF

D: -
V: TRBV5-1
J: TRBJ1-2
DNA: TGCGCCAGCAGCTTGGGAGGACGGGAGATGAACTATGGCTACACCTTC
CDR3: CASSLGGREMNYGYTF

D: -
V: TRBV4-3
J: TRBJ1-6
DNA: TGCGCCAGCAGCCAAGATGGACAGCTCATCAATTCACCCCTCCACTTT
CDR3: CASSQDGQLINSPLHF

D: -
V: TRBV5-1
J: TRBJ1-5
DNA: TGCGCCAGCAGCCCCCGAGGGGGTCAGCCCCAGCATTTT
CDR3: CASSPRGGQPQHF

D: TRBD1
V: TRBV28
J: TRBJ2-1
DNA: TGTGCCAGCAGGTCCCTGACAGGGATCGACAATGAGCAGTTCTTC
CDR3: CASRSLTGIDNEQFF

D: TRBD1
V: TRBV5-4
J: TRBJ2-7
DNA: TGTGCCAGCGGTAGACAGGGGGCAGACGAGCAGTACTTC
CDR3: CASGRQGADEQYF

D: -
V: TRBV19
J: TRBJ2-7
DNA: TGTGCCAGTAGTAACAGGGTTGCCTACGAGCAGTACTTC
CDR3: CASSNRVAYEQYF

D: -
V: TRBV6-5
J: TRBJ2-7
DNA: TGTGCCAGCAGTTACTCATGGGCCCCGTCCTACGAGCAGTACTTC
CDR3: CASSYSWAPSYEQYF

D: TRBD2
V: TRBV29-1
J: TRBJ2-7
DNA: TGCAGCGTTGCCCCTCGCGGGGGGGTCCCCTACGAGCAGTACTTC
CDR3: CSVAPRGGVPYEQYF

D: -
V: TRBV18
J: TRBJ1-1
DNA: TGTGCCAGCTCACCGGGGGCAGGGTTCCTAAACGCTGAAGCTTTCTTT
CDR3: CASSPGAGFLNAEAFF

D: -
V: TRBV7-8
J: TRBJ1-2
DNA: TGTGCCAGCAGCTTATCAGGAGGCGGCTACACCTTC
CDR3: CASSLSGGGYTF

D: -
V: TRBV10-2
J: TRBJ2-7
DNA: TGCGCCAGCAGTGAGACAGAAGTCCACGAGCAGTACTTC
CDR3: CASSETEVHEQYF

D: TRBD1
V: TRBV7-9
J: TRBJ2-7
DNA: TGTGCCAGCAGCTTACGGGGGACAGGGGATTCCTACGAGCAGTACTTC
CDR3: CASSLRGTGDSYEQYF

D: -
V: TRBV27
J: TRBJ2-6
DNA: TGTGCCAGCAGTTTAAGCTTCTCTGGGGCCAACGTCCTGACTTTC
CDR3: CASSLSFSGANVLTF

D: -
V: TRBV21-1
J: TRBJ2-7
DNA: TGTGCCAGCAGCACCCCGGCCGACAGCCTACCCTACGAGCAGTACTTC
CDR3: CASSTPADSLPYEQYF

D: -
V: TRBV5-4
J: TRBJ2-7
DNA: TGTGCCAGCAGCTTTGACAGTCAAGCCTACGAGCAGTACTTC
CDR3: CASSFDSQAYEQYF

D: -
V: TRBV6-5
J: TRBJ2-7
DNA: TGTGCCAGCAGTTACTCTCTCGGCGGGAACTACGAGCAGTACTTC
CDR3: CASSYSLGGNYEQYF

D: -
V: TRBV28
J: TRBJ2-7
DNA: TGTGCCAGCAGTTTCTTACGGGAGTTAACCTACGAGCAGTACTTC
CDR3: CASSFLRELTYEQYF

D: -
V: TRBV7-8
J: TRBJ1-5
DNA: TGTGCCAGCAGCCCCGGACAGAGCGACCTTTATAGCAATCAGCCCCAGCATTTT
CDR3: CASSPGQSDLYSNQPQHF

D: -
V: TRBV11-1
J: TRBJ2-7
DNA: TGTGCCAGCAGCTTAGGGAGCGAACGTAGATCCTACGAGCAGTACTTC
CDR3: CASSLGSERRSYEQYF

D: -
V: TRBV6-1
J: TRBJ2-5
DNA: TGTGCCAGCAGTGAAAGCGCTAGCTGGAGCCTACGAGAGACCCAGTACTTC
CDR3: CASSESASWSLRETQYF

D: TRBD1
V: TRBV19
J: TRBJ1-2
DNA: TGTGCCAGTAAGACAGGGAATGGCTACACCTTC
CDR3: CASKTGNGYTF

D: -
V: TRBV6-6
J: TRBJ2-1
DNA: TGTGCCAGCATGGGGAGGTACAATGAGCAGTTCTTC
CDR3: CASMGRYNEQFF

D: -
V: TRBV7-9
J: TRBJ2-7
DNA: TGTGCCAGCGTCCCCGGTTATAACCCCTACGAGCAGTACTTC
CDR3: CASVPGYNPYEQYF

D: -
V: TRBV7-9
J: TRBJ2-3
DNA: TGTGCCAGCACCCCCGGTGGAGGCCGAGATACGCAGTATTTT
CDR3: CASTPGGGRDTQYF

D: -
V: TRBV28
J: TRBJ1-1
DNA: TGTGCCAGCAGTCTCCTGAACACTGAAGCTTTCTTT
CDR3: CASSLLNTEAFF